Each of the 13 T cell receptor beta chains below was sequenced from the same sample in a study of beta chain features in type 1 diabetes. The study's findings and limits: TCRB CDR3 length was moderately but significantly reduced in all four CD4+ subsets of Type 1 diabetes patients.

Antigen specificity for these receptors is unknown. The investigators reverse transcribed all of the isolated RNA, so they sequenced expressed TCRB transcripts. Assay used: immunoSEQ multiplex PCR; TCRdb lists only in-frame clones, some missing. Altogether a few hundred thousand clones are present, around an eighth being singletons, with the ten largest covering 0.0095% to 0.012%. Sample: naive CD4+ T cells from blood. These receptors were collected from a young woman with type 1 diabetes.

V usage is TRBV7-2 and J usage is TRBJ2-5; no clear D gene. V lost 4 bases to trimming and J lost 5 bases, with 11 bases between them. The CDR3 sequence is 13 residues long. Germline CDR1 SGHTA, CDR2 FQGNSA. CDR3 coding DNA: TGTGCCAGCAGCTCCTTTAGTAGTGAGACCCAGTACTTC. It encodes CASSSFSSETQYF. Supplemented by reference TRBV7-2 and TRBJ2-5, the full variable domain reads GAGVSQSPSNKVTEKGKDVELRCDPISGHTALYWYRQSLGQGLEFLIYFQGNSAPDKSGLPSDRFSAERTGGSVSTLTIQRTQQEDSAVYLCASSSFSSETQYFGPGTRLLVL.

The V gene is TRBV28, the J gene TRBJ2-1; 10 nucleotides align to TRBD1. Germline CDR1 reads MDHEN; CDR2 reads SYDVKM. J was trimmed by 8 bases and V by 4 bases; bases with no gene match: 8. This CDR3 contains 15 residues. CDR3 region: CASSSVPGQGYEQFF. CDR3 DNA sequence: TGTGCCAGCAGTTCAGTTCCGGGACAGGGGTATGAGCAGTTCTTC.

The chain carries TRBV6-5 and TRBJ1-6; possibly TRBD1 for D (6 bases). Between the trimmed V and J ends, which lost 8 bases and 5 bases, there was a span of 13 bases. The germline gives CDR1 MNHEY, CDR2 SVGAGI. The CDR3 runs to 14 residues. As DNA, the CDR3 is TGTGCCAGCGGTCGAACAGGGAATAATTCACCCCTCCACTTT. Its protein product is CASGRTGNNSPLHF.

There are a few counts of this clone. The chain recombines TRBV19 with TRBJ2-1; 9 nucleotides agree with TRBD2. The germline CDR1 and CDR2 sequences are LNHDA and SQIVND (reference sequence). The V gene end was trimmed by 4 bases and the J gene end by 4 bases; junction bases not matched to a gene: 2. The CDR3 consists of 14 residues. The CDR3 region is CASSNSGGYNEQFF. Written as DNA, the CDR3 is TGTGCCAGTAGTAACAGCGGGGGGTACAATGAGCAGTTCTTC. The full variable domain, with the rest looked up from reference TRBV19 and TRBJ2-1, is DGGITQSPKYLFRKEGQNVTLSCEQNLNHDAMYWYRQDPGQGLRLIYYSQIVNDFQKGDIAEGYSVSREKKESFPLTVTSAQKNPTAFYLCASSNSGGYNEQFFGPGTRLTVL.

The chain links TRBV28 to TRBJ1-1; D gene uncertain. The CDR3 totals 12 residues. Germline lookup yields CDR1 MDHEN and CDR2 SYDVKM. With 7 bases removed from V and 5 bases from J, the gap between germline ends came to 11 bases. The CDR3 loop reads CASIEDGTEAFF. In DNA form, the CDR3 reads TGTGCCAGCATCGAGGATGGGACTGAAGCTTTCTTT.

This clone was observed a handful of times. The J gene is TRBJ2-2, the V gene TRBV29-1; 8 positions agree with TRBD1. V lost 7 bases, J lost 2 bases, and 3 bases stayed unmatched. In germline, CDR1 is SQVTM, CDR2 ANQGSEA. The CDR3 length is 13 residues. The CDR3, as DNA: TGCAGCGCCGGACAGGGAAACACCGGGGAGCTGTTTTTT. Its translation: CSAGQGNTGELFF.

In its sample, this clone was seen once. V usage is TRBV19 and J usage is TRBJ2-3; 7 positions agree with TRBD2. The J segment lost 4 bases and the V segment lost 4 bases, leaving 5 bases of the junction unmatched. The CDR3 contains 14 residues. Germline V gene lookup returns CDR1 LNHDA and CDR2 SQIVND (reference sequence). The CDR3 protein is CASSTAGLSDTQYF. The DNA for the CDR3 is TGTGCCAGTAGTACAGCGGGGTTGTCAGATACGCAGTATTTT.

This clone turned up a few times. The chain couples TRBV29-1 to TRBJ1-1; no firm D call. Between the trimmed V and J ends, which lost 7 bases and 0 bases, there was a span of 18 bases. Germline V lookup: CDR1 SQVTM, CDR2 ANQGSEA. This CDR3 is built from 15 residues. CDR3 sequence: CSADPRVGMNTEAFF. The CDR3 nucleotides read TGCAGCGCTGACCCGAGGGTTGGGATGAACACTGAAGCTTTCTTT.

The rearrangement uses TRBV28 and TRBJ1-2; TRBD1 is a possible D gene (5 bases). In germline, CDR1 is MDHEN, CDR2 SYDVKM. V dropped 7 bases and J dropped 4 bases, with 16 bases sitting between them. The CDR3 is 14 residues long. The CDR3 spells CASIPHDRAYGYTF. The DNA for the CDR3 is TGTGCCAGCATACCTCATGACAGAGCCTATGGCTACACCTTC.

This clone came up a few times. CDR3 in DNA: TGCAGCGTTAGACAGGGGGCGGGTGAGCAGTTCTTC. As protein: CSVRQGAGEQFF. The chain joins TRBV29-1 to TRBJ2-1; 10 bases are a match to TRBD1. The CDR3 runs 12 residues. J was trimmed by 9 bases and V by 5 bases; bases with no gene match: 4. Germline V gives CDR1 SQVTM, CDR2 ANQGSEA.

The J gene is TRBJ1-1, the V gene TRBV7-6; the D is unclear. This CDR3 has 13 amino acids. The germline V and J ends were trimmed by 1 base and 6 bases, with 9 bases remaining between them. Germline CDR1 is SGHVS and CDR2 is FNYEAQ. CDR3 residues: CASSLELGPEAFF. In DNA form, the CDR3 reads TGTGCCAGCAGCTTAGAACTTGGGCCTGAAGCTTTCTTT.

V gene TRBV5-1 combines with J gene TRBJ2-3; no clear D. The germline CDR1 and CDR2 sequences are SGHRS and YFSETQ. Trimming took off 1 base at V and 9 bases at J, with 6 bases between the two ends. The CDR3 consists of 11 residues. The CDR3 DNA follows: TGCGCCAGCAGCTTGTTGGAGACGCAGTATTTT. Translated: CASSLLETQYF.

This clone has only a few counts. The gene calls are TRBV5-4 and TRBJ2-7; D ambiguous. The CDR3 loop spans 12 amino acids. From germline, CDR1 is SGHNT and CDR2 YYREEE (reference sequence). Trimming cost V 0 bases and J 4 bases, with 5 bases left between them. CDR3 amino acids: CASSLDGYEQYF. The DNA of the CDR3 is TGTGCCAGCAGCTTGGACGGGTACGAGCAGTACTTC.